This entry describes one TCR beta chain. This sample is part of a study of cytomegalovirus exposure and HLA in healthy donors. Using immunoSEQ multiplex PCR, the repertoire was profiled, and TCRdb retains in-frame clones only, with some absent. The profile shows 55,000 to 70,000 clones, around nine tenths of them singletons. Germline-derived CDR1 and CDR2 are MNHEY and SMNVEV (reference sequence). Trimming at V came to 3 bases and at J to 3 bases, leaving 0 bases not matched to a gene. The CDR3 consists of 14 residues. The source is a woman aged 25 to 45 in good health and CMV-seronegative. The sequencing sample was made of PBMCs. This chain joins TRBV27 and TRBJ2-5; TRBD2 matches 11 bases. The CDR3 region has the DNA TGTGCCAGCAGTTTTAGCGGGAGGGAAGAGACCCAGTACTTC. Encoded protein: CASSFSGREETQYF.